The 19 T cell receptor beta chains in this list originate from one sample, sequenced in a study of response to subunit inactivated influenza vaccine. MiXCR, applied by TCRdb to the RT-PCR reads, yields one record per CDR3 protein. The sample has some 540,000 distinct CDR3 sequences; roughly 25% are singletons. Another study also made use of these data, one on T cells expressing NK-cell markers. That work adds: It was by 5'RACE template switching with UMIs that TCR beta cDNA was made.

Sequenced material: CD4+ T cells sorted from PBMCs, taken roughly 12 days after vaccination. All receptors derive from a man in his forties or fifties who received an inactivated influenza vaccine.

This clonotype was seen more than once but under ten times. This sequence joins TRBV5-5 and TRBJ2-3, with D hard to call. CDR3 size: 15 residues. Between the trimmed V and J ends, which lost 0 bases and 0 bases, there was a span of 8 bases. CDR1 is SGHKS, CDR2 YYEKEE, per germline (reference sequence). This CDR3 is CASSLEGFSTDTQYF. As DNA, the CDR3 is TGTGCCAGCAGCTTGGAAGGGTTTAGCACAGATACGCAGTATTTT. Looking up the rest from reference TRBV5-5 and TRBJ2-3 gives the full variable domain: DAGVTQSPTHLIKTRGQQVTLRCSPISGHKSVSWYQQVLGQGPQFIFQYYEKEERGRGNFPDRFSARQFPNYSSELNVNALLLGDSALYLCASSLEGFSTDTQYFGPGTRLTVL.

CDR3 protein: CASSETHYTDTQYF. The CDR3 DNA reads as TGTGCCAGCAGCGAAACTCACTACACAGATACGCAGTATTTT. This chain joins TRBV9 and TRBJ2-3; no clear D gene. Germline CDR1 and CDR2: SGDLS and YYNGEE. The CDR3 sequence is 14 residues long. V dropped 3 bases and J dropped 2 bases, with 10 bases sitting between them.

The gene calls are TRBV4-2 and TRBJ2-1, with 10 bases aligning to TRBD2. Looked up from germline, CDR1 is LGHNA and CDR2 is YNFKEQ. CDR3 length equals 14 residues. Trimming removed 0 bases from V and 16 bases from J; junction bases left unmatched: 9. CDR3 protein: CASSQDKAGGTDFF. The CDR3 DNA reads TGTGCCAGCAGCCAAGATAAAGCGGGGGGGACCGACTTCTTC.

The chain carries TRBV20-1 and TRBJ1-6; 8 bases are a match to TRBD1. The germline gives CDR1 DFQATT, CDR2 SNEGSKA (reference sequence). This CDR3 has 16 amino acids. Trimming took 4 bases from V and 6 from J; bases not matched to a gene: 11. The CDR3 bases are TGCAGTGCTAAAAACCCCCGGACAGGGAGTAATTCACCCCTCCACTTT. Residues: CSAKNPRTGSNSPLHF.

The rearrangement uses TRBV7-2 and TRBJ2-7, with a tentative D call TRBD1 (5 bases). The V and J ends lost 5 bases and 6 bases respectively, with 20 bases between them. Germline values: CDR1 SGHTA, CDR2 FQGNSA. This CDR3 region has 15 residues. Here the CDR3 DNA reads TGTGCCAGCAGCGTCGACAGAAGAATTGTTTTCGAGCAGTACTTC. Its translation: CASSVDRRIVFEQYF.

As DNA, the CDR3 is TGCAGTGCTAGTGGCGGCCTAGCGGGCTACAATGAGCAGTTCTTC. This gives the protein CSASGGLAGYNEQFF. The chain uses TRBV20-1 and TRBJ2-1; 8 bases line up with TRBD2. Trimming removed 3 bases from V and 3 bases from J; junction bases left unmatched: 7. The CDR3 is 15 residues long. Germline V gives CDR1 DFQATT, CDR2 SNEGSKA (reference sequence).

The V gene is TRBV7-9, the J gene TRBJ1-4; 7 bases map to TRBD1. Trimming cost V 8 bases and J 5 bases; bases outside gene matches: 5. Germline CDR1 is SEHNR and CDR2 is FQNEAQ (reference sequence). The CDR3 loop spans 13 amino acids. The CDR3 DNA reads TGTGCCAGCGTGGGACAGCTGAATGAAAAACTGTTTTTT. It translates to CASVGQLNEKLFF.

V and J are TRBV6-2 or TRBV6-3 and TRBJ2-6; D gene ambiguous. The germline V gene has CDR1 MNHEY and CDR2 SVGEGT. V lost 8 bases and J lost 0, with 8 bases in between. This CDR3 comprises 14 residues. Here the CDR3 reads CASGEYSGANVLTF. For the CDR3, the DNA is TGTGCCAGCGGAGAGTACTCTGGGGCCAACGTCCTGACTTTC.

This clonotype has just a few counts. The rearrangement links TRBV12-3 or TRBV12-4 to TRBJ1-1; D is uncertain. Trimming took 3 bases from V and 5 from J, leaving 7 bases between them. There are 12 residues in the CDR3. The CDR3 loop is CASSLGSTEAFF. DNA of the CDR3: TGTGCCAGCAGTTTGGGGTCTACTGAAGCTTTCTTT.

This clonotype occurred a few times. This chain connects TRBV10-3 to TRBJ1-1; 9 positions match TRBD1. With 9 bases clipped from V and 6 bases from J, the junction kept 11 bases outside the gene matches. CDR1 ENHRY and CDR2 SYGVKD come from the germline V gene. The CDR3 contains 14 residues. The CDR3 DNA reads TGTGCCATAGGGAGGACAGGGGTACGGTCTGAAGCTTTCTTT. Translated: CAIGRTGVRSEAFF.

This clonotype came up a few times. V is TRBV5-1 and J is TRBJ1-1; 8 bases are shared with TRBD1. CDR3 length: 17 amino acids. CDR1 and CDR2 from the germline V gene are SGHRS and YFSETQ. J gave up 0 bases and V 4 bases, and 11 bases lay outside the gene matches. Here the CDR3 reads CASSPGTGLTMNTEAFF. CDR3 coding DNA: TGCGCCAGCAGCCCTGGGACAGGACTCACGATGAACACTGAAGCTTTCTTT. The complete variable domain, with remaining parts taken from reference TRBV5-1 and TRBJ1-1, reads KAGVTQTPRYLIKTRGQQVTLSCSPISGHRSVSWYQQTPGQGLQFLFEYFSETQRNKGNFPGRFSGRQFSNSRSEMNVSTLELGDSALYLCASSPGTGLTMNTEAFFGQGTRLTVV.

This clonotype was seen a handful of times. The chain couples TRBV11-2 to TRBJ2-4, with TRBD1 as a possible D gene (5 bases). The length of the CDR3 is 14 residues. In germline, CDR1 is SGHAT, CDR2 FQNNGV. V gave up 5 bases and J gave up 6 bases, with 14 bases separating them. The CDR3 DNA is TGTGCCAGCAGCCCTCCCAGGGTGAGAAACATTCAGTACTTC. It encodes CASSPPRVRNIQYF.

The chain links TRBV29-1 to TRBJ1-2; a weak D match, TRBD1 (5 bases). V was shortened by 6 bases and J by 2 bases, with 7 bases between the two germline ends. Germline-derived CDR1 and CDR2 are SQVTM and ANQGSEA. CDR3 size: 11 residues. The CDR3 reads CSVGDNYGYTF. The CDR3, as DNA: TGCAGCGTAGGGGACAACTATGGCTACACCTTC.

The chain uses TRBV5-1 and TRBJ2-7; TRBD1 or TRBD2 may be the D gene (5 bases each). The CDR3 sequence is 15 residues long. The germline gives CDR1 SGHRS, CDR2 YFSETQ. V lost 5 bases and J 3 bases, leaving 18 bases between the germline ends. CDR3 protein: CASSVRGVGIYEQYF. The CDR3 coding sequence is TGCGCCAGCAGTGTAAGGGGAGTGGGGATCTACGAGCAGTACTTC.

The chain combines TRBV5-1 with TRBJ2-7; the match to TRBD1 covers 9 bases. V gave up 5 bases and J gave up 8 bases; unmatched junction bases: 8. The germline V gene encodes CDR1 SGHRS and CDR2 YFSETQ. The CDR3 length is 13 residues. The CDR3 nucleotides are TGCGCCAGCAGGGGGACAGGGCTCTTGCAGCAGTACTTC. Amino acids: CASRGTGLLQQYF.

This clonotype turned up a few times. This chain connects TRBV5-1 to TRBJ2-1; tentatively, D is TRBD2 (6 bases). The V end lost 6 bases, the J end lost 5 bases, and 18 bases lay between the germline ends. The CDR3 spans 15 residues. Germline V gives CDR1 SGHRS, CDR2 YFSETQ. The CDR3 DNA sequence: TGCGCCAGCAACCCCACTGGGGGGTTGAACAATGAGCAGTTCTTC. Its translation: CASNPTGGLNNEQFF.

This chain links TRBV6-1 with TRBJ2-5; 12 positions agree with TRBD1. Trimming removed 10 bases from V and 4 bases from J; junction bases left unmatched: 10. The CDR3 is 15 amino acids. Germline-derived CDR1 and CDR2 are MNHNS and SASEGT. CDR3 nucleotide sequence: TGTGCCATATCAGCCGGGACAGGGGGCGGAGAGACCCAGTACTTC. This encodes CAISAGTGGGETQYF.

This clonotype was counted a few times. J is TRBJ1-1 and V is TRBV28; unclear D gene. CDR1 is MDHEN, CDR2 SYDVKM, per germline. Trimming took off 1 base at V and 6 bases at J, with 12 bases between the two ends. The CDR3 extends over 14 amino acids. The CDR3 loop reads CASSLSRSFPEAFF. CDR3 bases: TGTGCCAGCAGTTTATCTAGGTCGTTTCCTGAAGCTTTCTTT. The whole variable domain, filled in from reference TRBV28 and TRBJ1-1, reads DVKVTQSSRYLVKRTGEKVFLECVQDMDHENMFWYRQDPGLGLRLIYFSYDVKMKEKGDIPEGYSVSREKKERFSLILESASTNQTSMYLCASSLSRSFPEAFFGQGTRLTVV.

J is TRBJ1-6 and V is TRBV27; D gene ambiguous. CDR3 length: 14 residues. V was shortened by 3 bases and J by 8 bases, with 11 bases between the two germline ends. Germline V gene sequence: CDR1 MNHEY, CDR2 SMNVEV (reference sequence). DNA for the CDR3: TGTGCCAGCAGTTTGATGGGTGGCGATTCACCCCTCCACTTT. Protein product: CASSLMGGDSPLHF.